The 24 T cell receptor beta chains given below trace back to one sample, sequenced in a study of T cells in Graves' hyperthyroidism and ophthalmopathy. The investigators amplified TCR beta CDR3 regions from RNA transcripts. With the HTBI primer set, the TCR CDR3 went through a first round of RT-PCR. TCRdb re-analysed the multiplex PCR reads in MiXCR, keeping a single row per CDR3 protein. The table lists around 97,000 distinct CDR3 sequences, over 45% of them singletons. The sample was blood. The receptors were sampled from a middle-aged man with Graves' hyperthyroidism.

Ten or more counts support this clonotype. The chain joins TRBV12-3 or TRBV12-4 to TRBJ1-6; D unresolved. CDR3 length: 14 residues. V was trimmed by 8 bases and J by 0 bases, leaving 8 bases between them. The CDR3 nucleotides read TGTGCCAGCGGGGATAGCTCCTATAATTCACCCCTCCACTTT. Protein sequence: CASGDSSYNSPLHF.

The chain recombines TRBV7-8 with TRBJ2-1, with TRBD1 identical over 7 bases. Germline V gives CDR1 SGHVS, CDR2 FQNEAQ. Trimming cost V 5 bases and J 9 bases; bases outside gene matches: 10. CDR3 size: 14 residues. The CDR3 DNA is TGTGCCAGCAGCACGGACAGGCGGAACACTGAGCAGTTCTTC. Protein product: CASSTDRRNTEQFF.

In regard to this clonotype: A read error may explain this, as a much larger clone is one base away. The rearrangement joins TRBV5-1 to TRBJ2-7; possible D gene TRBD2, 6 bases. Germline V lookup: CDR1 SGHRS, CDR2 YFSETQ. The CDR3 loop spans 15 amino acids. V was shortened by 6 bases and J by 0 bases, with 16 bases between the two germline ends. CDR3 sequence (DNA): TGCGCCAGCAACCCTGACCCGGGACTCTCCTACGAGCAGTACTTC. It encodes CASNPDPGLSYEQYF. The full variable domain, in which reference TRBV5-1 and TRBJ2-7 provide the parts outside the CDR3, is KAGVTQTPRYLIKTRGQQVTLSCSPISGHRSVSWYQQTPGQGLQFLFEYFSETQRNKGNFPGRFSGRQFSNSRSEMNVSTLELGDSALYLCASNPDPGLSYEQYFGPGTRLTVT.

With regard to this clonotype: Its ends do not fully match the called genes, so a read error is possible. CDR3 in amino acids: CASSLGGEAYERYF. CDR3 DNA sequence: TGTGCTAGCAGCTTAGGGGGGGAAGCCTACGAGCGGTACTTC. The V call is TRBV7-7, the J call TRBJ2-7; maybe TRBD2 (7 bases). The CDR3 has 14 amino acids. In germline, CDR1 is SSHAT, CDR2 FNYEAQ (reference sequence).

The rearrangement uses TRBV28 and TRBJ1-5; the D is unclear. The germline CDR1 and CDR2 sequences are MDHEN and SYDVKM. CDR3 length: 17 residues. With 4 bases removed from V and 2 bases from J, the gap between germline ends came to 18 bases. CDR3 nucleotide sequence: TGTGCCAGCAGTTCGCGATGGGTCTTGGAAGGCAATCAGCCCCAGCATTTT. It translates to CASSSRWVLEGNQPQHF.

At least ten counts were recorded for this clonotype. The CDR3 here is CASSIPGQGFYNSPLHF. As DNA, the CDR3 is TGTGCCAGTAGTATTCCGGGACAGGGGTTCTATAATTCACCCCTCCACTTT. V usage is TRBV19 and J usage is TRBJ1-6; 10 positions agree with TRBD1. Germline-derived CDR1 and CDR2 are LNHDA and SQIVND (reference sequence). The CDR3 consists of 17 residues. After removal of 3 bases from V and 3 bases from J, the junction contained 5 bases not matched to a gene.

On this clonotype itself: A much bigger clone sits one base away, suggesting this may be a read error. This is likely a read error, given that the CDR3 carries no conserved phenylalanine or tryptophan at its end. The rearrangement links TRBV5-4 to TRBJ2-5; 11 bases line up with TRBD2. Germline values: CDR1 SGHNT, CDR2 YYREEE (reference sequence). Trimming cost V 3 bases and J 5 bases; bases outside gene matches: 12. CDR3 length: 17 amino acids. For the CDR3, the DNA is TGTGCCAGCAGCTCGCACGGTAGCGGGGGGGCAGTTGAGACCCAGTACTGC. Amino acids: CASSSHGSGGAVETQYC.

This clonotype was recorded many times. The chain uses TRBV18 and TRBJ1-1; D is uncertain. Trimming removed 8 bases at V and 1 base at J, with 11 bases between. The CDR3 length is 13 residues. The germline V gene encodes CDR1 KGHSH and CDR2 LQKENI. CDR3 sequence: CASSLTPNTEAFF. In DNA form, the CDR3 reads TGTGCCAGCAGCCTGACACCGAACACTGAAGCTTTCTTT.

This clonotype was recorded at least ten times. In nucleotides, the CDR3 is TGTGCCAGCAGCTTAGCGGAGTCCAGGGGGCTGGCTTACGAGCAGTACTTC. This translates into CASSLAESRGLAYEQYF. This chain joins TRBV7-6 and TRBJ2-7; 8 bases fit TRBD1. Per germline, CDR1 SGHVS and CDR2 FNYEAQ. The CDR3 length is 17 residues. V dropped 0 bases and J dropped 4; count of bases not matched to a gene: 11.

This clonotype was found many times. The chain recombines TRBV6-1 with TRBJ1-2; TRBD1 might be the D (6 bases). CDR3 length equals 15 residues. The germline V and J ends were trimmed by 1 base and 4 bases, with 13 bases remaining between them. Germline V gene data show CDR1 as MNHNS and CDR2 as SASEGT. The CDR3 nucleotides read TGTGCCAGCAGTGAAGATGTAGGGGGGGGCTATGGCTACACCTTC. Its translation: CASSEDVGGGYGYTF.

The chain is built from TRBV2 and TRBJ2-7; 9 nucleotides agree with TRBD1. The J call could be wrong; TRBJ2-1 is a better fit for the DNA end. This CDR3 region has 14 residues. Germline V gives CDR1 SNHLY, CDR2 FYNNEI. CDR3 nucleotides: TGTGCCAGCAGTGACCCGGGACAGGGCGATGAGCAGTTCTTC. Amino acid sequence: CASSDPGQGDEQFF.

The CDR3 region has the DNA TGCAGTGCTAGGGGGGAACTGGGGGGCTCCTACGAGCAGTACTTC. Encoded protein: CSARGELGGSYEQYF. The rearrangement links TRBV20-1 to TRBJ2-7; D perhaps matches TRBD2 (6 bases). Germline assignment: CDR1 DFQATT and CDR2 SNEGSKA (reference sequence). The V gene lost 3 bases and the J gene lost 0 bases, with 15 bases spanning the gap. The CDR3 length is 15 residues.

This clonotype showed up just once. V and J are TRBV7-6 and TRBJ2-1; D may correspond to TRBD1 or TRBD2 (5 bases each). In germline, CDR1 is SGHVS, CDR2 FNYEAQ. Trimming stripped 4 bases from V and 9 bases from J, with 22 bases between. This CDR3 contains 16 residues. CDR3 loop: CASSYIRAKAGGEQFF. The CDR3 nucleotides read TGTGCCAGCAGCTACATCCGGGCTAAAGCTGGGGGTGAGCAGTTCTTC. Full variable domain (rest looked up from reference TRBV7-6 and TRBJ2-1): GAGVSQSPRYKVTKRGQDVALRCDPISGHVSLYWYRQALGQGPEFLTYFNYEAQQDKSGLPNDRFSAERPEGSISTLTIQRTEQRDSAMYRCASSYIRAKAGGEQFFGPGTRLTVL.

This clonotype was detected many times. The rearrangement links TRBV5-1 to TRBJ1-1, with D perhaps matching TRBD1 (6 bases). CDR1 and CDR2 (germline): SGHRS, YFSETQ. This CDR3 contains 15 residues. With 4 bases removed from V and 0 bases from J, the gap between germline ends came to 13 bases. The CDR3 DNA reads as TGCGCCAGCAGCCTGAACAGGGTACTGAACACTGAAGCTTTCTTT. It translates to CASSLNRVLNTEAFF. The full variable domain, its missing parts supplied by reference TRBV5-1 and TRBJ1-1, is KAGVTQTPRYLIKTRGQQVTLSCSPISGHRSVSWYQQTPGQGLQFLFEYFSETQRNKGNFPGRFSGRQFSNSRSEMNVSTLELGDSALYLCASSLNRVLNTEAFFGQGTRLTVV.

As to this clonotype: The junction does not match germline at one end; this may be a read error. The chain links TRBV5-5 to TRBJ1-1; D not certain. Germline V gives CDR1 SGHKS, CDR2 YYEKEE (reference sequence). The CDR3 runs to 13 residues. CDR3 sequence (DNA): TGTGCCAACAGCTTAGACTTGAACACTGAAGCTTTCTTT. This translates into CANSLDLNTEAFF.

This clonotype came up many times. The chain joins TRBV5-1 to TRBJ1-1; D is undetermined. CDR1 SGHRS and CDR2 YFSETQ come from the germline V gene. The V gene lost 0 bases and the J gene lost 1 base, with 19 bases spanning the gap. There are 18 residues in the CDR3. CDR3 coding DNA: TGCGCCAGCAGCTTGGCCTATCTCTTGGCCGACGGGAACACTGAAGCTTTCTTT. This encodes CASSLAYLLADGNTEAFF.

This clonotype has ten or more counts. J is TRBJ1-4 and V is TRBV19, with a weak D call TRBD1 (6 bases). The CDR3 covers 16 residues. Trimming stripped 4 bases from V and 8 bases from J, with 20 bases between. Germline V CDR1 and CDR2: LNHDA, SQIVND (reference sequence). The CDR3 reads CASSRGPRGPGEKLFF. DNA of the CDR3: TGTGCCAGTAGTAGGGGGCCCCGCGGGCCCGGGGAAAAACTGTTTTTT.

The gene calls are TRBV19 and TRBJ2-1; tentatively, D is TRBD2 (5 bases). V shed 6 bases and J shed 4 bases, with 10 bases lying between them. The CDR3 length is 13 residues. The germline V gene has CDR1 LNHDA and CDR2 SQIVND (reference sequence). CDR3 sequence reads: CASRYSGYNEQFF. Here the CDR3 DNA reads TGTGCCAGTAGGTACTCGGGGTACAATGAGCAGTTCTTC.

The table lists this clonotype with many counts. The CDR3 sequence: CASSRRPNEQFF. The CDR3 coding sequence is TGCGCCAGCAGCCGTCGCCCCAATGAGCAGTTCTTC. The genes are TRBV4-3 and TRBJ2-1; D uncertain. The V and J ends lost 4 bases and 6 bases respectively, with 7 bases between them. This CDR3 region has 12 residues. From germline, CDR1 is LGHNA and CDR2 YSLEER.

In its sample, this clonotype was seen many times. The rearrangement links TRBV5-4 to TRBJ1-2, with unresolved D. Trimming shortened V by 5 bases and J by 7 bases, and 15 bases separated the two germline ends. The CDR3 totals 13 residues. Germline V CDR1 and CDR2: SGHNT, YYREEE (reference sequence). The CDR3 sequence is CASSSALKSGYTF. CDR3 nucleotides: TGTGCCAGCAGTTCCGCTTTAAAGAGTGGCTACACCTTC.

This clonotype was seen many times. The chain couples TRBV5-1 to TRBJ1-4, with a weak D call TRBD1 (5 bases). Deletions cut 7 bases from V and 3 bases from J, with 16 bases between. The CDR3 contains 15 residues. Germline assignment: CDR1 SGHRS and CDR2 YFSETQ. The CDR3 DNA follows: TGCGCCAGCGCCCCTTCAGGGATAGCTAATGAAAAACTGTTTTTT. Its translation: CASAPSGIANEKLFF.

Remarks on this clonotype: Germline is not matched at one junction end, which may reflect a read error. The V and J genes are TRBV6-6 and TRBJ2-3; TRBD2 matches at 7 bases. The CDR3 contains 15 residues. Germline V lookup: CDR1 MNHNY, CDR2 SVGAGI (reference sequence). CDR3 nucleotide sequence: TGTGCCAGCAGTTACTCGGGGCAGCGGGGAGATACACAGTATTTT. The encoded protein is CASSYSGQRGDTQYF.

The sample holds many counts of this clonotype. This chain links TRBV28 with TRBJ2-7; D ambiguous. The V gene's germline CDR1 is MDHEN and CDR2 SYDVKM. V lost 4 bases and J 2 bases, leaving 12 bases between the germline ends. The CDR3 covers 14 residues. CDR3 sequence: CASSSGQPPYEQYF. Here the CDR3 DNA reads TGTGCCAGCAGTTCGGGCCAGCCCCCCTACGAGCAGTACTTC.

This clonotype was seen at least ten times. The chain couples TRBV5-1 to TRBJ2-3; 8 nucleotides align to TRBD2. V gave up 4 bases and J gave up 5 bases; unmatched junction bases: 6. The CDR3 extends over 14 amino acids. Germline loops: CDR1 SGHRS, CDR2 YFSETQ. CDR3 sequence (DNA): TGCGCCAGCAGCACCGGGGGGGCGGGAGATACGCAGTATTTT. It codes for CASSTGGAGDTQYF.